This T cell receptor beta chain stems from a study of shared clonotypes between healthy human individuals. CDR3 length: 8 amino acids. Per the germline V gene, CDR1 is DFQATT and CDR2 is SNEGSKA (reference sequence). About this clone: Its antigen is undetermined. Sequence at one end of the junction differs from germline and may be a read error.

Clones were read by immunoSEQ multiplex PCR, and TCRdb kept only the in-frame ones, dropping some. Here the sample spans fewer than 1.6 million clones, approximately 98.5% being singletons. Among the donors, all were Caucasian adults who lived in Nashville, Tennessee. General study findings and limits: Among non-shared clonotypes, generation probabilities were lower than among those shared by all four donors.

The rearrangement uses TRBV20-1 and TRBJ1-1, with D unclear. The sequenced sample was naive CD4+ T cells sorted from blood. Indicated subset: CD45RA+ positively selected. This sequence was found in a man aged 30-40 years in good health. CDR3 sequence reads: CAGTEAFF. CDR3 in DNA: TGTGCTGGGACTGAAGCTTTCTTT.